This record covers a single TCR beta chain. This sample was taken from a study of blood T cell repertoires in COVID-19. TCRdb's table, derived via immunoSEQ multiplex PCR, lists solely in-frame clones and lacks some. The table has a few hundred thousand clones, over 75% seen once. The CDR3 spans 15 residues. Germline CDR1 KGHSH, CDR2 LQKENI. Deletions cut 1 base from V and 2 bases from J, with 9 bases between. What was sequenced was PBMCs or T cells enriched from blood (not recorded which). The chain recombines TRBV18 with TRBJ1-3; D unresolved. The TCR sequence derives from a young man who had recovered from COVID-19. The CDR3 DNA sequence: TGTGCCAGCTCACCACGTGTCGGAGCTGGAAACACCATATATTTT. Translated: CASSPRVGAGNTIYF. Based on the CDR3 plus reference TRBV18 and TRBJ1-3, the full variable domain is NAGVMQNPRHLVRRRGQEARLRCSPMKGHSHVYWYRQLPEEGLKFMVYLQKENIIDESGMPKERFSAEFPKEGPSILRIQQVVRGDSAAYFCASSPRVGAGNTIYFGEGSWLTVV.